This passage covers 11 T cell receptor beta chains from one sample sequenced in a study of blood T cell repertoires in COVID-19. TCRdb's copy holds only in-frame clones and misses some; the assay was immunoSEQ multiplex PCR. The profile shows about 60,000 clones, approximately 80% of them singletons. Input material: peripheral blood. The receptors stem from a human donor in a cohort sampled during active COVID-19.

The J gene is TRBJ2-7, the V gene TRBV29-1, with TRBD1 identical over 10 bases. This CDR3 is 13 amino acids long. Germline trimming cut 6 bases from V and 7 bases from J; bases unmatched to any gene: 9. Germline V lookup: CDR1 SQVTM, CDR2 ANQGSEA. In DNA form, the CDR3 reads TGCAGCGTCGCCGGGACAGGGGCGGGGGAGCAGTACTTC. Encoded protein: CSVAGTGAGEQYF.

The chain recombines TRBV3-1 (or the pseudogene TRBV3-2) with TRBJ1-5; 7 nucleotides match TRBD1. The CDR3 consists of 16 residues. With 4 bases clipped from V and 7 bases from J, the junction kept 13 bases outside the gene matches. Germline V lookup: CDR1 LGHDT, CDR2 YNNKEL (reference sequence). The CDR3 here is CASSLEGGAVRQPQHF. DNA of the CDR3: TGTGCCAGCAGCCTTGAAGGGGGCGCGGTGAGACAGCCCCAGCATTTT.

The chain couples TRBV7-8 to TRBJ2-5; D might be TRBD2 (6 bases). This CDR3 has 13 amino acids. V was clipped by 5 bases and J by 5 bases, with 12 bases between them. Germline V gene lookup returns CDR1 SGHVS and CDR2 FQNEAQ. In DNA form, the CDR3 reads TGTGCCAGCAGCCCGGGGACTTTGGAGACCCAGTACTTC. Amino acid sequence: CASSPGTLETQYF.

The rearrangement links TRBV19 to TRBJ2-1, with unresolved D. The CDR3 contains 13 residues. Trimming removed 3 bases at V and 7 bases at J, with 10 bases between. The germline V gene has CDR1 LNHDA and CDR2 SQIVND (reference sequence). This CDR3 is CASSIVSQNEQFF. For the CDR3, the DNA is TGTGCCAGTAGTATTGTGTCCCAAAATGAGCAGTTCTTC.

The chain has TRBV5-6 and TRBJ1-5, with D possibly matching TRBD1 (5 bases). CDR3 size: 17 residues. CDR1 SGHDT and CDR2 YYEEEE come from the germline V gene. Trimming left V 3 bases short and J 7 bases short, with 23 bases between. CDR3 bases: TGTGCCAGCAGCTCCAGTTTGAGGTCCAGGGAGGGGCAGCCCCAGCATTTT. Its translation is CASSSSLRSREGQPQHF.

This sequence joins TRBV29-1 and TRBJ2-2; no clear D. CDR3 length: 12 residues. Germline V gene data show CDR1 as SQVTM and CDR2 as ANQGSEA. Between the trimmed V and J ends, which lost 4 bases and 6 bases, there was a span of 9 bases. The CDR3 sequence is CSVAGRAGELFF. The CDR3 DNA is TGCAGCGTTGCCGGCCGGGCCGGGGAGCTGTTTTTT.

The chain is built from TRBV27 and TRBJ2-4, with 12 bases lining up with TRBD2. The CDR3 spans 20 residues. Germline values: CDR1 MNHEY, CDR2 SMNVEV (reference sequence). V was clipped by 4 bases and J by 7 bases; unmatched bases: 20. The CDR3, as DNA: TGTGCCAGCAGTTCACGGGCTAGCGGGAGGGCCGCGGCTCGAGGGAACATTCAGTACTTC. The encoded protein is CASSSRASGRAAARGNIQYF.

The V gene is TRBV27, the J gene TRBJ1-1; 7 positions match TRBD1. There are 15 residues in the CDR3. V lost 5 bases, J lost 4 bases, and 10 bases stayed unmatched. CDR1 MNHEY and CDR2 SMNVEV come from the germline V gene (reference sequence). The CDR3 region has the DNA TGTGCCAGCAGTCCCGCAGGGGGAAGTGGCACTGAAGCTTTCTTT. Translated: CASSPAGGSGTEAFF.

The chain carries TRBV5-1 and TRBJ2-7; perhaps TRBD1 as D (5 bases). Deletions cut 3 bases from V and 0 bases from J, with 16 bases between. CDR1 and CDR2 (germline): SGHRS, YFSETQ. The CDR3 covers 16 residues. The CDR3 is CASSSTEPYPSYEQYF. The CDR3 region has the DNA TGCGCCAGCAGCTCGACAGAACCCTACCCCTCCTACGAGCAGTACTTC.

This sequence joins TRBV10-3 and TRBJ2-3; D perhaps matches TRBD1 (5 bases). Germline CDR1 is ENHRY and CDR2 is SYGVKD. Trimming stripped 3 bases from V and 1 base from J, with 11 bases between. This CDR3 is built from 15 residues. As DNA, the CDR3 is TGTGCCATCAGTGAAGGGGCGATCGGCACAGATACGCAGTATTTT. Its translation is CAISEGAIGTDTQYF.

The rearrangement uses TRBV10-3 and TRBJ1-1, with TRBD1 matching 7 bases. CDR1 ENHRY and CDR2 SYGVKD come from the germline V gene. J gave up 7 bases and V 0 bases, and 5 bases lay outside the gene matches. This CDR3 has 14 residues. CDR3 amino acids: CAISESDRVGEAFF. DNA of the CDR3: TGTGCCATCAGTGAGTCTGACAGGGTCGGTGAAGCTTTCTTT.